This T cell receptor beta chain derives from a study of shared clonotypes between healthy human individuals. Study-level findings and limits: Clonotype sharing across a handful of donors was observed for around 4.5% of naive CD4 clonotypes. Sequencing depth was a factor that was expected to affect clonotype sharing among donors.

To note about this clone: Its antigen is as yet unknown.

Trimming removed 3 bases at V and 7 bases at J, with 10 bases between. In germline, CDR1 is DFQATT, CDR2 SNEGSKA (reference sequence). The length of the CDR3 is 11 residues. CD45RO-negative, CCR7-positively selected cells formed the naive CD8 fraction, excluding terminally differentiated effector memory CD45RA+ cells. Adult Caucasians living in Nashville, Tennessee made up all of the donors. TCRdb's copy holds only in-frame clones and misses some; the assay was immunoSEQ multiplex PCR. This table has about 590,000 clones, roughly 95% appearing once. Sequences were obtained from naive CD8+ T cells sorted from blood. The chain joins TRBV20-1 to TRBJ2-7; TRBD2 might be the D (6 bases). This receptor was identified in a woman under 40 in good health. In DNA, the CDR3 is TGCAGTGCTAGTACTGGGGGGGAGCAGTACTTC. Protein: CSASTGGEQYF.